What follows are 10 T cell receptor beta chains derived from one specimen sequenced in a study of blood T cell repertoires in COVID-19. The protocol was immunoSEQ multiplex PCR, while the TCRdb copy is restricted to in-frame clones and leaves out a portion. Of under 300,000 clones listed, 80% to 90% are singletons. Sequenced input: peripheral blood. These receptors came from a woman between 35 and 50 years old with acute or convalescent COVID-19.

The chain uses TRBV12-3 or TRBV12-4 and TRBJ2-1, with a tentative D call TRBD1 (5 bases). The CDR3 totals 13 residues. V was shortened by 6 bases and J by 1 base, with 7 bases between the two germline ends. The CDR3 DNA reads TGTGCCAGCAGGGACATATCCTACAATGAGCAGTTCTTC. This encodes CASRDISYNEQFF.

This clone has just one count. The chain employs TRBV7-8 and TRBJ2-3, with D unclear. Germline V gene sequence: CDR1 SGHVS, CDR2 FQNEAQ. The CDR3 consists of 12 residues. With 5 bases removed from V and 5 bases from J, the gap between germline ends came to 8 bases. The CDR3 region has the DNA TGTGCCAGCAGCCCCGCCAGAGATACGCAGTATTTT. It specifies CASSPARDTQYF. The variable domain in full, completed from reference TRBV7-8 and TRBJ2-3, reads GAGVSQSPRYKVAKRGQDVALRCDPISGHVSLFWYQQALGQGPEFLTYFQNEAQLDKSGLPSDRFFAERPEGSVSTLKIQRTQQEDSAVYLCASSPARDTQYFGPGTRLTVL.

This clone appeared once. The rearrangement uses TRBV6-5 and TRBJ1-6; tentative D call: TRBD1 (6 bases). Germline-derived CDR1 and CDR2 are MNHEY and SVGAGI. V was trimmed by 7 bases and J by 10 bases, leaving 14 bases between them. The CDR3 covers 13 residues. CDR3 loop: CASMQGLRSPLHF. Written as DNA, the CDR3 is TGTGCCAGCATGCAGGGGCTGAGGTCACCCCTCCACTTT.

V usage is TRBV14 and J usage is TRBJ2-1, with 11 positions matching TRBD1. Losses at the gene ends were 0 bases for V and 13 bases for J; bases not matched to a gene: 5. The CDR3 consists of 14 residues. Germline loops: CDR1 SGHDN, CDR2 FVKESK. CDR3 loop: CASSQDRTGGGQFF. The CDR3 bases are TGTGCCAGCAGCCAAGATCGGACAGGGGGCGGTCAGTTCTTC.

This sequence joins TRBV10-1 and TRBJ1-1, with D hard to call. V dropped 3 bases and J dropped 4 bases, with 9 bases sitting between them. Germline lookup yields CDR1 WNHNN and CDR2 SYGVQD (reference sequence). CDR3 length: 13 residues. For the CDR3, the DNA is TGCGCCAGCAGTGACAGGCAGTTCACTGAAGCTTTCTTT. This encodes CASSDRQFTEAFF.

The chain links TRBV19 to TRBJ2-1; 10 positions match TRBD1. CDR3 length equals 14 residues. The junction had 6 bases not matched to a gene; V was cut back by 6 bases and J by 7 bases. Germline CDR1 and CDR2: LNHDA and SQIVND (reference sequence). CDR3 nucleotides: TGTGCCAGTAGACCGGGACAGGGGAAGAATGAGCAGTTCTTC. Amino acids: CASRPGQGKNEQFF.

The V call is TRBV14, the J call TRBJ2-5, with a weak D call TRBD1 (6 bases). The V and J ends lost 4 bases and 0 bases respectively, with 9 bases between them. Germline V lookup: CDR1 SGHDN, CDR2 FVKESK. The CDR3 loop spans 14 amino acids. The DNA of the CDR3 is TGTGCCAGCAGCCCTCAGGGGTACCAAGAGACCCAGTACTTC. This codes for CASSPQGYQETQYF.

The chain employs TRBV1 and TRBJ1-2; the table's D call of TRBD1 was not tested on the DNA. TRBV1 is deemed a pseudogene. The CDR3 spans 18 residues. The CDR3 region has the DNA TGCACCAGCAGCCACAGCCGGACATCCCAAAAACGATACTATGGCTACACCTTC. This encodes CTSSHSRTSQKRYYGYTF.

J is TRBJ2-1 and V is TRBV2; 8 positions agree with TRBD2. The CDR3 length is 16 residues. Germline lookup yields CDR1 SNHLY and CDR2 FYNNEI. V dropped 5 bases and J dropped 0; count of bases not matched to a gene: 6. CDR3 residues: CASSKTSDSSYNEQFF. The CDR3 DNA follows: TGTGCCAGCAGTAAGACTAGCGATAGCTCCTACAATGAGCAGTTCTTC.

This chain uses TRBV6-5 with TRBJ1-4; D call uncertain. The germline V gene has CDR1 MNHEY and CDR2 SVGAGI. There are 14 residues in the CDR3. V lost 5 bases and J lost 6, with 13 bases in between. The CDR3 DNA is TGTGCCAGCAGTAACCGGGTCCAACATGAAAAACTGTTTTTT. Translation: CASSNRVQHEKLFF.